Following are 4 T cell receptor beta chains from one sample sequenced in a study of response to subunit inactivated influenza vaccine. TCRdb itself ran the RT-PCR reads through MiXCR, one entry per CDR3 protein. The data contain about 540,000 distinct CDR3 sequences, roughly a quarter of them singletons. The same sample was also used in a study of T cells expressing NK-cell markers. Per that paper: The TCR beta cDNA came from 5'RACE template switching with UMIs.

This material consisted of CD4+ T cells sorted from PBMCs, taken 11 to 12 days after vaccination. The source is a man aged 45 to 65 who received an inactivated influenza vaccine.

This clonotype occurred a few times. The rearrangement uses TRBV5-1 and TRBJ2-2; possibly TRBD1 for D (6 bases). This CDR3 contains 14 residues. Trimming took off 7 bases at V and 1 base at J, with 11 bases between the two ends. From germline, CDR1 is SGHRS and CDR2 YFSETQ. CDR3 nucleotide sequence: TGCGCCAGCCGGGACATAAGGAACACCGGGGAGCTGTTTTTT. Amino acids: CASRDIRNTGELFF.

This clonotype turned up a few times. The chain carries TRBV6-2 or TRBV6-3 and TRBJ2-7; 10 bases map to TRBD1. CDR3 length: 15 amino acids. The junction had 8 bases not matched to a gene; V was cut back by 5 bases and J by 4 bases. Germline assignment: CDR1 MNHEY and CDR2 SVGEGT. The CDR3 reads CASSPSRDRGYEQYF. The CDR3 DNA sequence: TGTGCCAGCAGTCCTTCCCGGGACAGGGGTTACGAGCAGTACTTC.

The V and J genes are TRBV7-9 and TRBJ2-7; tentatively, D is TRBD1 (5 bases). The V gene lost 5 bases and the J gene lost 3 bases, with 11 bases spanning the gap. CDR3 size: 13 residues. Germline CDR1 and CDR2: SEHNR and FQNEAQ (reference sequence). The CDR3 sequence: CASSQGSYYEQYF. The CDR3 DNA follows: TGTGCCAGCAGCCAGGGATCCTACTACGAGCAGTACTTC. Using reference TRBV7-9 and TRBJ2-7 for the parts outside the CDR3, the full variable domain is DTGVSQNPRHKITKRGQNVTFRCDPISEHNRLYWYRQTLGQGPEFLTYFQNEAQLEKSRLLSDRFSAERPKGSFSTLEIQRTEQGDSAMYLCASSQGSYYEQYFGPGTRLTVT.

The rearrangement uses TRBV21-1 and TRBJ2-3; the table gives TRBD2 as D, unverified against the DNA. TRBV21-1 is noted as a pseudogene. This CDR3 is built from 13 residues. For the CDR3, the DNA is TGTGCCAGCGATGGACTAGCGGAAGATACGCAGTATTTT. This encodes CASDGLAEDTQYF.